This TCR beta chain was observed in a study of blood T cell repertoires in COVID-19. Study at large: Collection of acute and convalescent COVID-19 samples took place in the United States, Italy and Spain.

Profiling relied on immunoSEQ multiplex PCR, and the TCRdb table lists in-frame clones only, not all of them. This table has some 530,000 clones, 70% to 90% appearing once. Sequencing input: peripheral blood. The receptor comes from a human donor in a cohort sampled during active COVID-19.

The CDR3 region has the DNA TGTGCCAGCAGCCCGCGACGGGACTCCGGTCGTCATGAGCAGTTCTTC. This sequence encodes CASSPRRDSGRHEQFF. V is TRBV7-9 and J is TRBJ2-1; D is perhaps TRBD2 (6 bases). Trimming removed 5 bases from V and 8 bases from J, with 22 bases in between. The CDR3 is 16 amino acids. Germline assignment: CDR1 SEHNR and CDR2 FQNEAQ (reference sequence).